The 26 T cell receptor beta chains given below trace back to one sample, sequenced in a study of control samples from healthy donors and cancer patients. Assay: immunoSEQ multiplex PCR; the TCRdb copy retains only in-frame clones and omits some. Seen here are about 130,000 clones, roughly 94% observed once, and the top ten hold 13% to 15%. Sequenced sample: PBMCs. The receptors here all came from a man aged 55 to 69 with colorectal cancer.

This sequence joins TRBV5-5 and TRBJ1-3; D not resolved. Per germline, CDR1 SGHKS and CDR2 YYEKEE (reference sequence). V was pared by 6 bases and J by 0 bases, with 13 bases between. This CDR3 region has 15 residues. CDR3 amino acids: CASNRGDLSGNTIYF. CDR3 DNA sequence: TGTGCCAGCAACCGGGGTGACCTCTCTGGAAACACCATATATTTT.

The chain combines TRBV7-2 with TRBJ2-1, with D tentatively TRBD2 (6 bases). The CDR3 runs to 16 residues. With 1 base removed from V and 6 bases from J, the gap between germline ends came to 16 bases. Germline V gene sequence: CDR1 SGHTA, CDR2 FQGNSA. The CDR3: CASSLEWVAVGNEQFF. Written as DNA, the CDR3 is TGTGCCAGCAGCTTAGAGTGGGTAGCGGTGGGCAATGAGCAGTTCTTC.

V is TRBV30 and J is TRBJ1-1; D is unresolved. Germline V gene lookup returns CDR1 GTSNPN and CDR2 SVGIG (reference sequence). V was pared by 2 bases and J by 7 bases, with 14 bases between. The CDR3 consists of 13 residues. DNA for the CDR3: TGTGCCTGGAGTTTCCGGGCGCAGAATGAAGCTTTCTTT. This sequence encodes CAWSFRAQNEAFF.

The rearrangement joins TRBV11-3 to TRBJ2-2; 11 bases are shared with TRBD2. Germline V lookup: CDR1 SGHNT, CDR2 YENEEA. The CDR3 runs to 15 residues. J gave up 4 bases and V 3 bases, and 1 base lay outside the gene matches. The CDR3 protein is CASSFTSGGTGELFF. The CDR3 coding sequence is TGTGCCAGCAGCTTTACTAGCGGGGGCACCGGGGAGCTGTTTTTT.

This clone has only one observation. The gene calls are TRBV18 and TRBJ1-1; TRBD1 is a possible D gene (6 bases). V was trimmed by 3 bases and J by 2 bases, leaving 13 bases between them. The CDR3 covers 15 residues. Germline CDR1 and CDR2: KGHSH and LQKENI. This CDR3 is CASSPKQGTNTEAFF. DNA for the CDR3: TGTGCCAGCTCACCGAAACAGGGTACTAACACTGAAGCTTTCTTT. The full variable domain, completed using reference TRBV18 and TRBJ1-1, is NAGVMQNPRHLVRRRGQEARLRCSPMKGHSHVYWYRQLPEEGLKFMVYLQKENIIDESGMPKERFSAEFPKEGPSILRIQQVVRGDSAAYFCASSPKQGTNTEAFFGQGTRLTVV.

The chain is built from TRBV7-2 and TRBJ1-4; possibly TRBD1 for D (5 bases). Germline assignment: CDR1 SGHTA and CDR2 FQGNSA. The CDR3 extends over 13 amino acids. The V end lost 3 bases, the J end lost 8 bases, and 10 bases lay between the germline ends. CDR3 residues: CASSFGHSEKLFF. The CDR3 nucleotides read TGTGCCAGCAGCTTCGGACACTCGGAAAAACTGTTTTTT. Supplemented by reference TRBV7-2 and TRBJ1-4, the full variable domain reads GAGVSQSPSNKVTEKGKDVELRCDPISGHTALYWYRQSLGQGLEFLIYFQGNSAPDKSGLPSDRFSAERTGGSVSTLTIQRTQQEDSAVYLCASSFGHSEKLFFGSGTQLSVL.

The chain links TRBV18 to TRBJ2-7; D perhaps matches TRBD1 (5 bases). The CDR3 extends over 16 amino acids. Germline values: CDR1 KGHSH, CDR2 LQKENI. The V end lost 1 base, the J end lost 3 bases, and 16 bases lay between the germline ends. DNA of the CDR3: TGTGCCAGCTCACCACAAAATGCAGGGCGTATCTACGAGCAGTACTTC. This translates into CASSPQNAGRIYEQYF.

This sequence joins TRBV9 and TRBJ1-4; D gene ambiguous. V was clipped by 0 bases and J by 0 bases, with 9 bases between them. CDR3 length: 16 amino acids. Germline V gene lookup returns CDR1 SGDLS and CDR2 YYNGEE. CDR3 nucleotides: TGTGCCAGCAGCGTAGAATCTGTTGCAACTAATGAAAAACTGTTTTTT. Protein product: CASSVESVATNEKLFF.

This chain links TRBV6-4 with TRBJ2-3, with 11 bases aligning to TRBD2. The length of the CDR3 is 15 residues. Germline-derived CDR1 and CDR2 are MRHNA and SNTAGT. V lost 5 bases to trimming and J lost 2 bases; unmatched junction nucleotides: 3. The CDR3 loop reads CASSSSGGFTDTQYF. The DNA for the CDR3 is TGTGCCAGCAGTTCTAGCGGGGGGTTCACAGATACGCAGTATTTT.

The chain couples TRBV30 to TRBJ1-5, with D perhaps TRBD1 (5 bases). The CDR3 is 13 residues long. The V end was cut by 3 bases, the J end by 7 bases, with 13 bases between. Germline CDR1 reads GTSNPN; CDR2 reads SVGIG (reference sequence). The CDR3 region has the DNA TGTGCCTGGAGGCCCGGGGGGGACCAGCCCCAGCATTTT. Protein sequence: CAWRPGGDQPQHF.

The V gene is TRBV7-9, the J gene TRBJ2-5; D is possibly TRBD2 (6 bases). Trimming took 3 bases from V and 4 from J, leaving 12 bases between them. CDR1 and CDR2 (germline): SEHNR, FQNEAQ (reference sequence). This CDR3 region has 14 residues. The CDR3 DNA sequence: TGTGCCAGCAGCTTGCGTAACGGGGGAGAGACCCAGTACTTC. As protein: CASSLRNGGETQYF.

This chain's CDR3 is CASSLTGYPEAFF. The CDR3 DNA reads TGTGCCAGCAGCCTAACAGGGTACCCTGAAGCTTTCTTT. V usage is TRBV12-3 or TRBV12-4 and J usage is TRBJ1-1, with D maybe TRBD1 (6 bases). V was pared by 6 bases and J by 6 bases, with 14 bases between. The CDR3 runs 13 residues.

This rearrangement joins TRBV6-2 or TRBV6-3 to TRBJ1-1; 7 bases agree with TRBD1. V was pared by 0 bases and J by 0 bases, with 4 bases of the junction left unmatched. CDR1 MNHEY and CDR2 SVGEGT come from the germline V gene. CDR3 size: 16 residues. The CDR3 loop is CASSYSRDSMNTEAFF. In DNA form, the CDR3 reads TGTGCCAGCAGTTACTCTAGGGACAGCATGAACACTGAAGCTTTCTTT.

This chain connects TRBV10-3 to TRBJ1-5; D is perhaps TRBD1 (5 bases). Trimming removed 10 bases at V and 0 bases at J, with 16 bases between. This CDR3 contains 15 residues. Germline V gene data show CDR1 as ENHRY and CDR2 as SYGVKD. The chain's CDR3 is CATGGTPNSNQPQHF. CDR3 DNA: TGTGCCACTGGGGGGACTCCCAATAGCAATCAGCCCCAGCATTTT.

The chain joins TRBV9 to TRBJ2-1; possibly TRBD2 for D (5 bases). Trimming pared 0 bases from V and 5 bases from J, leaving 15 bases between. From germline, CDR1 is SGDLS and CDR2 YYNGEE. This CDR3 spans 16 amino acids. The CDR3 spells CASSVGLAHNNNEQFF. The CDR3 DNA reads TGTGCCAGCAGCGTAGGGCTAGCCCATAATAACAATGAGCAGTTCTTC.

The J gene is TRBJ2-3, the V gene TRBV19; TRBD2 is a possible D gene (6 bases). Germline V gene sequence: CDR1 LNHDA, CDR2 SQIVND (reference sequence). This CDR3 spans 14 amino acids. The germline V and J ends were trimmed by 6 bases and 3 bases, with 13 bases remaining between them. CDR3 region: CASSRGLYTDTQYF. CDR3 sequence (DNA): TGTGCCAGTAGCCGGGGACTCTATACAGATACGCAGTATTTT.

The chain joins TRBV7-2 to TRBJ1-3; TRBD1 might be the D (6 bases). This CDR3 spans 19 amino acids. V lost 2 bases and J 1 base, leaving 21 bases between the germline ends. The germline V gene encodes CDR1 SGHTA and CDR2 FQGNSA. CDR3 protein: CASSLTRGSVRSSGNTIYF. CDR3 coding DNA: TGTGCCAGCAGCTTAACCAGGGGAAGTGTACGTAGTTCTGGAAACACCATATATTTT. The complete variable domain, with remaining parts taken from reference TRBV7-2 and TRBJ1-3, reads GAGVSQSPSNKVTEKGKDVELRCDPISGHTALYWYRQSLGQGLEFLIYFQGNSAPDKSGLPSDRFSAERTGGSVSTLTIQRTQQEDSAVYLCASSLTRGSVRSSGNTIYFGEGSWLTVV.

The rearrangement links TRBV18 to TRBJ1-1, with D tentatively TRBD1 (6 bases). The CDR3 totals 13 residues. Germline assignment: CDR1 KGHSH and CDR2 LQKENI. Between the trimmed V and J ends, which lost 5 bases and 1 base, there was a span of 8 bases. The CDR3 bases are TGTGCCAGCTCATCGACAGGGAACACTGAAGCTTTCTTT. This translates into CASSSTGNTEAFF.

This clone has a handful of counts. The V and J genes are TRBV12-5 and TRBJ1-2; TRBD1 might be the D (6 bases). The germline V gene has CDR1 LGHNT and CDR2 FRNRAP. The germline V and J ends were trimmed by 1 base and 14 bases, with 14 bases remaining between them. CDR3 length: 12 residues. This CDR3 is CASGLETGSQTF. The CDR3 DNA reads TGTGCTAGTGGTTTGGAAACAGGGTCGCAAACCTTC.

Comments on this clone: A junction boundary mismatches the germline segment, possibly from a read error. This chain links TRBV29-1 with TRBJ2-7; 11 bases fit TRBD1. This CDR3 comprises 13 residues. Germline CDR1 is SQVTM and CDR2 is ANQGSEA. The CDR3 spells CSVEGTGGYEQYF. CDR3 coding DNA: TGCAGCGTCGAAGGGACAGGGGGTTACGAGCAGTACTTC.

The rearrangement uses TRBV6-5 and TRBJ2-7, with 9 bases aligning to TRBD2. Germline V gene lookup returns CDR1 MNHEY and CDR2 SVGAGI. V lost 6 bases and J lost 0; bases outside the gene matches: 6. The CDR3 has 15 residues. The CDR3 DNA is TGTGCCAGCAGAGCTAGCGGGGTCGACTCCTACGAGCAGTACTTC. It yields the protein CASRASGVDSYEQYF.

The chain uses TRBV19 and TRBJ2-7; possible D gene TRBD1, 5 bases. The CDR3 extends over 14 amino acids. Germline CDR1 is LNHDA and CDR2 is SQIVND (reference sequence). Trimming stripped 4 bases from V and 2 bases from J, with 12 bases between. Here the CDR3 reads CASSSHDRPYEQYF. The CDR3 nucleotides are TGTGCCAGTAGTAGTCACGACAGACCCTACGAGCAGTACTTC.

This clone occurred once. This chain links TRBV6-5 with TRBJ1-2, with TRBD1 matching 10 bases. This CDR3 contains 14 residues. Germline V gene data show CDR1 as MNHEY and CDR2 as SVGAGI. V gave up 5 bases and J gave up 6 bases; unmatched junction bases: 6. The CDR3 DNA sequence: TGTGCCAGCAGTACCCGGGACAGGGGCGATGGCTACACCTTC. Translation gives CASSTRDRGDGYTF.

V gene TRBV2 combines with J gene TRBJ2-3, with no clear D. The CDR3 totals 15 residues. Trimming took off 3 bases at V and 1 base at J, with 11 bases between the two ends. Per germline, CDR1 SNHLY and CDR2 FYNNEI. The CDR3 spells CASSEVVSGTDTQYF. Here the CDR3 DNA reads TGTGCCAGCAGTGAGGTGGTTTCGGGCACAGATACGCAGTATTTT.

J is TRBJ2-5 and V is TRBV6-2 or TRBV6-3; D perhaps matches TRBD2 (6 bases). The CDR3 is 15 amino acids. Trimming took 5 bases from V and 4 from J, leaving 17 bases between them. Per the germline V gene, CDR1 is MNHEY and CDR2 is SVGEGT. CDR3 in DNA: TGTGCCAGCAGTAGACCGGGACTGGTGGGAGAGACCCAGTACTTC. This codes for CASSRPGLVGETQYF.

The J gene is TRBJ2-3, the V gene TRBV27, with TRBD1 identical over 9 bases. The CDR3 sequence is 14 residues long. Germline-derived CDR1 and CDR2 are MNHEY and SMNVEV (reference sequence). J gave up 3 bases and V 6 bases, and 4 bases lay outside the gene matches. This CDR3 is CASSTGGSTDTQYF. The CDR3 nucleotides are TGTGCCAGCAGCACAGGGGGCTCGACAGATACGCAGTATTTT.